These 24 T cell receptor beta chains came from one sample sequenced in a study of T cells in Graves' hyperthyroidism and ophthalmopathy. TCR beta CDR3 sequences were amplified from RNA transcripts. Using the HTBI primer set, a first-round RT-PCR was run on the TCR CDR3. TCRdb re-derived calls from the multiplex PCR reads in MiXCR, one entry per CDR3 protein. The sample lists about 370,000 distinct CDR3 sequences, nearly 15% occurring once. Sequencing was done on a sample of blood. Receptors originate from a woman aged 55-70 years with Graves' ophthalmopathy.

This clonotype has at least ten counts. The V gene is TRBV6-1, the J gene TRBJ1-5, with 9 bases aligning to TRBD1. The CDR3 loop spans 16 amino acids. Germline CDR1 and CDR2: MNHNS and SASEGT. V shed 5 bases and J 2 bases; nucleotides not matched to a gene: 7. CDR3 protein: CASSSPRQGGNQPQHF. The CDR3 DNA is TGTGCCAGCAGTAGTCCCCGACAGGGGGGCAATCAGCCCCAGCATTTT.

This clonotype occurred many times. The rearrangement links TRBV3-1 to TRBJ2-4, with D perhaps matching TRBD2 (5 bases). Germline V lookup: CDR1 LGHDT, CDR2 YNNKEL (reference sequence). Trimming took off 4 bases at V and 0 bases at J, with 13 bases between the two ends. CDR3 size: 16 residues. The CDR3 reads CASSLRADIAKNIQYF. The CDR3 bases are TGTGCCAGCAGCCTGAGGGCGGATATAGCCAAAAACATTCAGTACTTC.

The chain carries TRBV30 and TRBJ2-7, with D tentatively TRBD1 or TRBD2 (5 bases each). V was cut by 5 bases and J by 0 bases, with 5 bases left in between. The CDR3 is 11 amino acids. Germline V gene lookup returns CDR1 GTSNPN and CDR2 SVGIG (reference sequence). The CDR3 spells CAWGGSYEQYF. The CDR3 DNA is TGTGCCTGGGGGGGCTCCTACGAGCAGTACTTC.

Regarding this clonotype: A read error is possible here, since a much larger clone lies one base away. The chain has TRBV29-1 and TRBJ2-3; 8 nucleotides match TRBD1. J was trimmed by 2 bases and V by 7 bases; bases with no gene match: 11. The CDR3 spans 15 residues. In germline, CDR1 is SQVTM, CDR2 ANQGSEA. CDR3 region: CSAKFRTGTTDTQYF. CDR3 in DNA: TGCAGCGCGAAGTTTCGGACAGGGACCACAGATACGCAGTATTTT.

This clonotype was seen only a few times. One end of the junction fails to match germline, which may point to a read error. The chain recombines TRBV4-1 with TRBJ2-7; D not certain. CDR3 length equals 13 residues. The germline V gene encodes CDR1 MGHRA and CDR2 YSYEKL. The CDR3 DNA sequence: TGCGCCAGCGGCCAAGAGCCCGAATCCGAGCAGTACTTC. Amino acid sequence: CASGQEPESEQYF.

This clonotype was seen a few times. V is TRBV20-1 and J is TRBJ2-1; no firm D call. This CDR3 contains 10 residues. Per the germline V gene, CDR1 is DFQATT and CDR2 is SNEGSKA (reference sequence). V was cut by 8 bases and J by 6 bases, with 8 bases left in between. The CDR3 DNA reads TGCAGTACTACGAGCAATGAGCAGTTCTTC. Its translation is CSTTSNEQFF.

On this clonotype itself: A much larger clone lies one base from this, so it may be a read error. CDR3 in DNA: TGTGCCAGCGGCCCCGCCACAGGGAATCAGCCCCAGCATTTT. Its translation: CASGPATGNQPQHF. The chain links TRBV27 to TRBJ1-5, with a tentative D call TRBD1 (6 bases). Germline V gives CDR1 MNHEY, CDR2 SMNVEV (reference sequence). The CDR3 has 14 amino acids. V was clipped by 8 bases and J by 4 bases, with 15 bases between them.

This chain uses TRBV30 with TRBJ1-2; TRBD1 agrees at 9 bases. Germline CDR1 reads GTSNPN; CDR2 reads SVGIG (reference sequence). The CDR3 loop spans 13 amino acids. V lost 4 bases, J lost 3 bases, and 3 bases stayed unmatched. The CDR3 protein is CAWTGQGYYGYTF. CDR3 nucleotides: TGTGCCTGGACGGGACAGGGATACTATGGCTACACCTTC.

CDR3 nucleotides: TGTGCCAGCTCACCGGACGCGCACAGGGCTAGTGGAAACACCATATATTTT. It is translated as CASSPDAHRASGNTIYF. The chain recombines TRBV18 with TRBJ1-3; the D gene is possibly TRBD1 (6 bases). The CDR3 sequence is 17 residues long. The V gene lost 3 bases and the J gene lost 3 bases, with 18 bases spanning the gap. CDR1 is KGHSH, CDR2 LQKENI, per germline. Full variable domain (rest looked up from reference TRBV18 and TRBJ1-3): NAGVMQNPRHLVRRRGQEARLRCSPMKGHSHVYWYRQLPEEGLKFMVYLQKENIIDESGMPKERFSAEFPKEGPSILRIQQVVRGDSAAYFCASSPDAHRASGNTIYFGEGSWLTVV.

This clonotype was detected ten times or more. The rearrangement uses TRBV7-9 and TRBJ2-7; 12 nucleotides agree with TRBD2. Germline CDR1 SEHNR, CDR2 FQNEAQ (reference sequence). V was clipped by 4 bases and J by 7 bases; unmatched bases: 11. The CDR3 spans 16 residues. CDR3 sequence: CASSSSSSGRAEEQYF. The CDR3 DNA reads TGTGCCAGCAGCTCGAGTTCTAGCGGGAGGGCCGAAGAGCAGTACTTC.

The chain combines TRBV7-9 with TRBJ2-6, with D possibly being TRBD1 (6 bases). The V and J ends lost 4 bases and 0 bases respectively, with 16 bases between them. The CDR3 length is 18 residues. Looked up from germline, CDR1 is SEHNR and CDR2 is FQNEAQ (reference sequence). The CDR3 sequence is CASSSLTTGSSGANVLTF. In DNA form, the CDR3 reads TGTGCCAGCAGCTCTCTGACCACAGGGTCCTCTGGGGCCAACGTCCTGACTTTC.

This clonotype has ten or more counts. This rearrangement joins TRBV11-2 to TRBJ2-7; D is uncertain. Looked up from germline, CDR1 is SGHAT and CDR2 is FQNNGV. The CDR3 is made up of 12 amino acids. Trimming pared 4 bases from V and 3 bases from J, leaving 7 bases between. The CDR3 coding sequence is TGTGCCAGCAGCTCCTCGTTCTACGAGCAGTACTTC. Translation gives CASSSSFYEQYF.

This clonotype was counted ten times or more. The gene calls are TRBV20-1 and TRBJ1-4, with D perhaps TRBD1 (6 bases). The CDR3 contains 17 residues. The germline gives CDR1 DFQATT, CDR2 SNEGSKA (reference sequence). The germline V and J ends were trimmed by 2 bases and 0 bases, with 16 bases remaining between them. CDR3 nucleotide sequence: TGCAGTGCTAGACCCGAGACAGGATTCCCAACTAATGAAAAACTGTTTTTT. Translated, it gives CSARPETGFPTNEKLFF.

There are a few counts of this clonotype. The rearrangement links TRBV19 to TRBJ1-2; possible D gene TRBD1, 6 bases. V was trimmed by 7 bases and J by 2 bases, leaving 14 bases between them. The CDR3 contains 14 residues. Germline V gene lookup returns CDR1 LNHDA and CDR2 SQIVND (reference sequence). The CDR3 loop is CASTVTGQNYGYTF. Here the CDR3 DNA reads TGTGCCAGTACGGTCACGGGACAAAACTATGGCTACACCTTC.

This clonotype has ten or more counts. The chain carries TRBV12-3 or TRBV12-4 and TRBJ2-5; the D gene is possibly TRBD2 (5 bases). Trimming left V 7 bases short and J 1 base short, with 19 bases between. The CDR3 consists of 16 residues. CDR3 DNA: TGTGCCAGCACCTCGGCCATACGGGGAGCCCAAGAGACCCAGTACTTC. Its protein product is CASTSAIRGAQETQYF.

The sample holds many counts of this clonotype. The chain combines TRBV20-1 with TRBJ2-2; D is ambiguous. Trimming cost V 3 bases and J 7 bases, with 12 bases left between them. Germline V CDR1 and CDR2: DFQATT, SNEGSKA (reference sequence). The CDR3 has 13 residues. CDR3 amino acids: CSASNTNYGELFF. CDR3 DNA: TGCAGTGCTAGTAACACCAACTACGGGGAGCTGTTTTTT.

Of note for this clonotype: A much larger clone lies a single base off, so this may be a read error. J is TRBJ2-7 and V is TRBV2, with TRBD2 as a possible D gene (5 bases). V lost 9 bases to trimming and J lost 0 bases, with 18 bases between them. CDR1 and CDR2 from the germline V gene are SNHLY and FYNNEI. This CDR3 has 15 amino acids. CDR3 coding DNA: TGTGCCAGGTTAGACCCCCAGCGGCGCTCCTACGAGCAGTACTTC. It translates to CARLDPQRRSYEQYF.

To note about this clonotype: This may be a read error: a much more frequent sequence differs by one nucleotide. The chain joins TRBV20-1 to TRBJ2-7; 8 positions match TRBD2. With 4 bases clipped from V and 3 bases from J, the junction kept 20 bases outside the gene matches. Germline values: CDR1 DFQATT, CDR2 SNEGSKA (reference sequence). The CDR3 has 18 residues. The CDR3 sequence: CSATSPGGAESRGYEQYF. CDR3 nucleotide sequence: TGCAGTGCTACTTCGCCGGGAGGGGCTGAGAGCCGCGGCTACGAGCAGTACTTC.

The sample holds many counts of this clonotype. This rearrangement joins TRBV11-2 to TRBJ2-3; D may be TRBD2 (5 bases). The ends were cut back, 2 bases at V and 5 bases at J, with 8 bases in the middle. Germline values: CDR1 SGHAT, CDR2 FQNNGV. The CDR3 has 13 amino acids. The CDR3: CASSLSRGDTQYF. CDR3 sequence (DNA): TGTGCCAGCAGCTTAAGCCGGGGAGATACGCAGTATTTT.

The sample holds many counts of this clonotype. The V and J genes are TRBV2 and TRBJ2-5; D remains ambiguous. V lost 3 bases and J lost 5, with 10 bases in between. The V gene's germline CDR1 is SNHLY and CDR2 FYNNEI. The CDR3 spans 13 residues. The CDR3 loop reads CASSERRGETQYF. CDR3 DNA: TGTGCCAGCAGTGAGCGGAGAGGCGAGACCCAGTACTTC.

This clonotype was observed a few times. The J gene is TRBJ2-7, the V gene TRBV20-1, with 8 bases aligning to TRBD2. CDR1 DFQATT and CDR2 SNEGSKA come from the germline V gene (reference sequence). The CDR3 is made up of 13 amino acids. With 5 bases clipped from V and 4 bases from J, the junction kept 7 bases outside the gene matches. CDR3: CSARAGARYEQYF. The CDR3 DNA is TGCAGTGCTCGAGCGGGAGCTCGGTACGAGCAGTACTTC.

There are many counts of this clonotype. The rearrangement uses TRBV19 and TRBJ2-5; TRBD1 matches at 8 bases. The CDR3 is 15 amino acids. Trimming at V came to 1 base and at J to 5 bases, leaving 6 bases not matched to a gene. CDR1 is LNHDA and CDR2 is SQIVND in the germline V gene (reference sequence). CDR3 in DNA: TGTGCCAGTAGTATAGGCCCAGGGGGCGCGGAGACCCAGTACTTC. Protein product: CASSIGPGGAETQYF.

The chain carries TRBV7-8 and TRBJ2-2; no firm D call. Trimming removed 4 bases from V and 2 bases from J, with 11 bases in between. CDR1 SGHVS and CDR2 FQNEAQ come from the germline V gene. This CDR3 region has 15 residues. CDR3 loop: CASSWGWSNTGELFF. The CDR3 coding sequence is TGTGCCAGCAGCTGGGGTTGGTCCAACACCGGGGAGCTGTTTTTT.

This clonotype was recorded many times. J is TRBJ2-7 and V is TRBV7-9; TRBD1 matches 10 bases. CDR1 and CDR2 from the germline V gene are SEHNR and FQNEAQ (reference sequence). The CDR3 length is 13 residues. V lost 6 bases to trimming and J lost 6 bases; unmatched junction nucleotides: 5. CDR3 DNA: TGTGCCAGCAGTTCGACAGGGGGCGCCGAGCAGTACTTC. Amino acids: CASSSTGGAEQYF.